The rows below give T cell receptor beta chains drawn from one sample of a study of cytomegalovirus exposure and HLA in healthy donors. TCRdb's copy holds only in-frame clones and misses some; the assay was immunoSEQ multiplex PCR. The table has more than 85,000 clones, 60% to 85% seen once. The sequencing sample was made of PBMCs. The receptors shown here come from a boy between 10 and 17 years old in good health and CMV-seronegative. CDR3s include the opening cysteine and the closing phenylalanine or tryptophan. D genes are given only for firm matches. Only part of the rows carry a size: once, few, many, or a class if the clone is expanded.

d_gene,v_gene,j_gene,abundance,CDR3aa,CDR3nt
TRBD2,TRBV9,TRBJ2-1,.,CASSVDLTSGESGQFF,TGTGCCAGCAGCGTCGATTTGACTAGCGGGGAATCTGGGCAGTTCTTC
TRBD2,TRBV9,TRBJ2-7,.,CASSPSGRRYEQYF,TGTGCCAGCAGCCCTAGCGGGAGGAGGTACGAGCAGTACTTC
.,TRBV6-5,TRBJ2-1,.,CASSYSGRGRHEQFF,TGTGCCAGCAGTTACTCAGGCAGGGGGAGGCATGAGCAGTTCTTC
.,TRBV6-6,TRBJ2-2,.,CAISDAGELFF,TGTGCCATAAGCGATGCCGGGGAGCTGTTTTTT
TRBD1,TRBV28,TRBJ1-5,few,CASSSDRANQPQHF,TGTGCCAGCAGTTCGGACAGGGCGAATCAGCCCCAGCATTTT
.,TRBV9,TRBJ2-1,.,CASSAPSGYYNEQFF,TGTGCCAGCAGCGCCCCAAGCGGGTACTACAATGAGCAGTTCTTC
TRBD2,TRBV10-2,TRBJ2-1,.,CATRDYYNEQFF,TGCGCCACCCGGGACTACTACAATGAGCAGTTCTTC
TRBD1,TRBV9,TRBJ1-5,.,CASSSGQGDNQPQHF,TGTGCCAGCAGCTCCGGACAGGGGGACAATCAGCCCCAGCATTTT
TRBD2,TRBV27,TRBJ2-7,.,CASAGGSTIYEQYF,TGTGCCAGCGCGGGGGGCAGCACAATCTACGAGCAGTACTTC
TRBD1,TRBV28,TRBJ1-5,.,CASRGQGRWIQPQHF,TGTGCCAGCAGAGGACAGGGACGGTGGATTCAGCCCCAGCATTTT
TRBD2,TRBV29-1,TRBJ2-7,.,CSVVLAGGEQYF,TGCAGCGTTGTTCTAGCGGGAGGCGAGCAGTACTTC
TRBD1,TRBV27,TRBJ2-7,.,CASSLQGAYEQYF,TGTGCCAGCAGTCTTCAGGGGGCCTACGAGCAGTACTTC
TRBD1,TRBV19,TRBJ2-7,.,CASSPAGGSDEQYF,TGTGCCAGTAGCCCCGCAGGGGGCTCGGACGAGCAGTACTTC
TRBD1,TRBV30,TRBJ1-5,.,CAWSADRLSNQPQHF,TGTGCCTGGAGCGCGGACAGGCTTAGCAATCAGCCCCAGCATTTT
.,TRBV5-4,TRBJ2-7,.,CASSLRDSRHEQYF,TGTGCCAGCAGCTTGAGGGACTCCCGTCACGAGCAGTACTTC
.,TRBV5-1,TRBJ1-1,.,CASSLDDSVNTEAFF,TGCGCCAGCAGCTTGGATGATTCGGTTAACACTGAAGCTTTCTTT
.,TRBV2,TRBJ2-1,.,CASNAGFDEQFF,TGTGCCAGCAACGCGGGGTTCGATGAGCAGTTCTTC
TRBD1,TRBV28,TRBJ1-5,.,CASSPGADREDNQPQHF,TGTGCCAGCAGTCCAGGCGCAGACAGGGAAGACAATCAGCCCCAGCATTTT
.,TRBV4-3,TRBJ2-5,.,CASSQDLEETQYF,TGCGCCAGCAGCCAAGATCTTGAGGAGACCCAGTACTTC
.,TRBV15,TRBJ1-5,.,CATSIAGNQPQHF,TGTGCCACCAGCATCGCGGGAAATCAGCCCCAGCATTTT
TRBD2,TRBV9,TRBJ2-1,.,CASSGGLVRNEQFF,TGTGCCAGCAGCGGCGGACTAGTTCGCAATGAGCAGTTCTTC
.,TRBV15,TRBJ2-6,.,CATSRDSRTPYGANVLTF,TGTGCCACCAGCAGAGATTCCCGGACACCCTACGGGGCCAACGTCCTGACTTTC
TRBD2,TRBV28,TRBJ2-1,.,CASRGSSGRVNEQFF,TGTGCCAGCAGAGGATCTAGCGGGAGAGTGAATGAGCAGTTCTTC
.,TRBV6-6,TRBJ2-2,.,CASTPRGGNYTGELFF,TGTGCCAGCACTCCTAGGGGGGGGAATTACACCGGGGAGCTGTTTTTT
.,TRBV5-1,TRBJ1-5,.,CASSFGGSNQPQHF,TGCGCCAGCAGCTTCGGGGGTAGCAATCAGCCCCAGCATTTT
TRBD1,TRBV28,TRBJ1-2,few,CASREQGSSYGYTF,TGTGCCAGCAGGGAACAGGGGTCATCCTATGGCTACACCTTC
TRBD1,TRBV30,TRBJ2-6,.,CAWRVGTGLSGANVLTF,TGTGCCTGGAGGGTGGGGACAGGTCTCTCTGGGGCCAACGTCCTGACTTTC
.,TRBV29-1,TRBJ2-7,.,CSVEVGGNEQYF,TGCAGCGTTGAAGTGGGAGGCAACGAGCAGTACTTC
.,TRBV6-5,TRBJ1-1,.,CASSRVLNTEAFF,TGTGCCAGCAGCCGGGTCCTGAACACTGAAGCTTTCTTT
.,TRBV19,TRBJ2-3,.,CASSSGVIATQYF,TGTGCCAGTAGCTCGGGAGTAATAGCCACGCAGTATTTT
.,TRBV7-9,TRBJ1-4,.,CASSFREKLFF,TGTGCCAGCAGCTTCCGTGAAAAACTGTTTTTT
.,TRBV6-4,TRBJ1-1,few,CASSGLGAEAFF,TGTGCCAGCAGTGGGCTAGGGGCTGAAGCTTTCTTT
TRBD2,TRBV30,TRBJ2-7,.,CAWSPRGGARMSLYF,TGTGCCTGGAGTCCACGGGGGGGGGCGCGAATGTCTCTGTACTTC
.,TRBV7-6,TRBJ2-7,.,CASSLDSGPNEQYF,TGTGCCAGCAGCTTAGATTCAGGGCCCAACGAGCAGTACTTC
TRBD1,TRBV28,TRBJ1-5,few,CASSGGTGKIAQHF,TGTGCCAGCAGTGGCGGGACAGGAAAAATAGCCCAGCATTTT
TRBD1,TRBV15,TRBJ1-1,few,CATSIRQGARTEAFF,TGTGCCACCAGCATCCGACAGGGGGCACGCACTGAAGCTTTCTTT
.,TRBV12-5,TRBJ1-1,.,CASGSGGEAFF,TGTGCTAGTGGCAGCGGTGGGGAAGCTTTCTTT
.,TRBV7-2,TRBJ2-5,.,CASSSPGRAPQETQYF,TGTGCCAGCAGCTCTCCGGGCAGGGCTCCCCAAGAGACCCAGTACTTC